These 22 T cell receptor beta chains were sequenced from one sample in a study of T cell responses to AZD1222 COVID-19 vaccine. Data came from immunoSEQ multiplex PCR; TCRdb stores just in-frame clones and leaves some out. The sample yields some 180,000 clones, approximately 86% seen once. The material sequenced was peripheral blood, taken on day 0 of AZD1222 vaccination. These receptors came from an adult in good health.

The gene calls are TRBV5-1 and TRBJ1-2; 8 nucleotides align to TRBD1. The germline V gene has CDR1 SGHRS and CDR2 YFSETQ. The CDR3 covers 15 residues. The V segment lost 1 base and the J segment 4 bases; nucleotides outside the gene matches: 6. The CDR3 loop reads CASSLQQGVSYGYTF. The CDR3 DNA is TGCGCCAGCAGCTTGCAACAGGGGGTCAGCTATGGCTACACCTTC.

This chain links TRBV6-5 with TRBJ2-7, with 8 bases that match TRBD1. This CDR3 spans 15 amino acids. CDR1 is MNHEY and CDR2 is SVGAGI in the germline V gene. V shed 4 bases and J 4 bases; nucleotides not matched to a gene: 9. The CDR3 DNA reads TGTGCCAGCAGTTCCACCGGAGACAGGGGATACGAGCAGTACTTC. This translates into CASSSTGDRGYEQYF.

This chain connects TRBV28 to TRBJ1-3; D remains unclear. This CDR3 comprises 15 residues. The germline CDR1 and CDR2 sequences are MDHEN and SYDVKM. V was clipped by 6 bases and J by 1 base, with 13 bases between them. The CDR3 protein is CASSLPPGSGNTIYF. The CDR3 nucleotides read TGTGCCAGCAGCCTACCGCCGGGGTCTGGAAACACCATATATTTT. Filled out from reference TRBV28 and TRBJ1-3, the complete variable domain reads DVKVTQSSRYLVKRTGEKVFLECVQDMDHENMFWYRQDPGLGLRLIYFSYDVKMKEKGDIPEGYSVSREKKERFSLILESASTNQTSMYLCASSLPPGSGNTIYFGEGSWLTVV.

The chain is built from TRBV9 and TRBJ1-3; weak D call: TRBD1 (5 bases). The V gene's germline CDR1 is SGDLS and CDR2 YYNGEE. Trimming took 4 bases from V and 2 from J, leaving 13 bases between them. This CDR3 is built from 15 residues. CDR3 in amino acids: CASSSTGTTGNTIYF. CDR3 sequence (DNA): TGTGCCAGCAGCTCTACCGGGACGACTGGAAACACCATATATTTT.

V is TRBV2 and J is TRBJ1-1, with a weak D call TRBD1 (6 bases). The V end was cut by 6 bases, the J end by 1 base, with 12 bases between. This CDR3 is built from 14 residues. Germline V CDR1 and CDR2: SNHLY, FYNNEI. This CDR3 is CASREQGSNTEAFF. The CDR3 DNA is TGTGCCAGCAGAGAACAGGGCTCGAACACTGAAGCTTTCTTT.

This chain connects TRBV19 to TRBJ2-7; 8 nucleotides agree with TRBD1. The CDR3 is made up of 11 amino acids. Germline V gene data show CDR1 as LNHDA and CDR2 as SQIVND (reference sequence). Losses at the gene ends were 11 bases for V and 6 bases for J; bases not matched to a gene: 6. CDR3 amino acids: CAWLQGGEQYF. The CDR3 DNA reads TGTGCCTGGTTACAGGGGGGCGAGCAGTACTTC.

The genes are TRBV6-2 or TRBV6-3 and TRBJ2-1; D call uncertain. There are 11 residues in the CDR3. V was trimmed by 2 bases and J by 10 bases, leaving 6 bases between them. Germline CDR1 is MNHEY and CDR2 is SVGEGT. As DNA, the CDR3 is TGTGCCAGCAGTTACCCCCCCGAGCAGTTCTTC. Protein product: CASSYPPEQFF.

The V gene is TRBV4-1, the J gene TRBJ2-7; D is perhaps TRBD2 (6 bases). Trimming removed 0 bases from V and 6 bases from J, with 15 bases in between. Germline-derived CDR1 and CDR2 are MGHRA and YSYEKL. This CDR3 comprises 15 residues. The CDR3 DNA is TGCGCCAGCAGCCAAGAGGGGCGGAGGGCAGGCGAGCAGTACTTC. Its translation: CASSQEGRRAGEQYF.

This clone has a handful of counts. CDR3 in DNA: TGTGCCACCAGCAGAGGGTCGGGAGGAAACACCATATATTTT. Amino acids: CATSRGSGGNTIYF. The genes are TRBV15 and TRBJ1-3; D is uncertain. CDR3 size: 14 residues. The V gene's germline CDR1 is LNHNV and CDR2 YYDKDF (reference sequence). Between the trimmed V and J ends, which lost 1 base and 4 bases, there was a span of 8 bases.

This chain joins TRBV7-9 and TRBJ2-1, with D perhaps matching TRBD1 or TRBD2 (5 bases each). Germline CDR1 reads SEHNR; CDR2 reads FQNEAQ (reference sequence). V shed 1 base and J shed 5 bases, with 12 bases lying between them. The CDR3 runs to 15 residues. The CDR3 sequence: CASSLVLGRHNEQFF. CDR3 coding DNA: TGTGCCAGCAGCTTAGTATTGGGACGACACAATGAGCAGTTCTTC.

The chain joins TRBV19 to TRBJ2-7, with D possibly called TRBD1 or TRBD2 (6 bases each). Germline V gene sequence: CDR1 LNHDA, CDR2 SQIVND (reference sequence). Trimming removed 3 bases at V and 0 bases at J, with 12 bases between. The CDR3 length is 15 residues. The CDR3, as DNA: TGTGCCAGTAGTATCGAGAGGGGGGTCTCCTACGAGCAGTACTTC. This sequence encodes CASSIERGVSYEQYF.

The chain is built from TRBV10-3 and TRBJ1-6, with a weak D call TRBD1 (5 bases). The CDR3 has 16 residues. V was shortened by 0 bases and J by 12 bases, with 18 bases between the two germline ends. Germline values: CDR1 ENHRY, CDR2 SYGVKD. The CDR3 DNA follows: TGTGCCATCAGTGAGTCCACTGGGGAGCAGGGCGGACCCCTCCACTTT. Its translation is CAISESTGEQGGPLHF.

The CDR3 sequence is CASSLVGSTDTQYF. The CDR3 nucleotides read TGTGCCAGCAGCTTGGTGGGCAGCACAGATACGCAGTATTTT. The V and J genes are TRBV5-4 and TRBJ2-3; the D is unclear. The germline gives CDR1 SGHNT, CDR2 YYREEE (reference sequence). V was cut by 0 bases and J by 0 bases, with 5 bases left in between. This CDR3 spans 14 amino acids.

The rearrangement joins TRBV9 to TRBJ2-7, with a tentative D call TRBD1 (6 bases). Trimming shortened V by 0 bases and J by 6 bases, and 16 bases separated the two germline ends. The CDR3 is 15 amino acids. Germline values: CDR1 SGDLS, CDR2 YYNGEE. CDR3 bases: TGTGCCAGCAGCGTAGCGGCAGGGGATCCCCGCGAGCAGTACTTC. Translation gives CASSVAAGDPREQYF.

This chain uses TRBV6-5 with TRBJ2-7; tentative D call: TRBD2 (6 bases). With 6 bases removed from V and 7 bases from J, the gap between germline ends came to 13 bases. Per the germline V gene, CDR1 is MNHEY and CDR2 is SVGAGI. The CDR3 covers 12 residues. CDR3 protein: CASRLLANEQYF. CDR3 sequence (DNA): TGTGCCAGCAGGCTACTAGCAAATGAGCAGTACTTC.

V usage is TRBV9 and J usage is TRBJ2-7; TRBD2 matches 8 bases. The germline V gene encodes CDR1 SGDLS and CDR2 YYNGEE. V lost 0 bases, J lost 6 bases, and 5 bases stayed unmatched. The CDR3 has 14 residues. CDR3 sequence: CASSVASGSGEQYF. CDR3 nucleotide sequence: TGTGCCAGCAGCGTAGCGAGCGGGAGTGGCGAGCAGTACTTC.

The V and J genes are TRBV24-1 and TRBJ1-2, with 7 nucleotides matching TRBD1. Germline CDR1 and CDR2: KGHDR and SFDVKD. With 4 bases clipped from V and 3 bases from J, the junction kept 10 bases outside the gene matches. The CDR3 spans 16 residues. The CDR3 spells CATSEDRQGGDYGYTF. CDR3 DNA sequence: TGTGCCACCAGTGAAGACCGACAGGGAGGTGACTATGGCTACACCTTC.

The chain joins TRBV11-3 to TRBJ2-7; 11 bases are a match to TRBD2. The CDR3 is 19 residues long. V shed 5 bases, J shed 7 bases, and the junction held 22 bases outside the gene matches. Per the germline V gene, CDR1 is SGHNT and CDR2 is YENEEA. Written as DNA, the CDR3 is TGTGCCAGCAGCGCCCGTCGGGGGACCCTAGCGGGAGGAGGAGAAGAGCAGTACTTC. It yields the protein CASSARRGTLAGGGEEQYF.

The chain combines TRBV7-6 with TRBJ2-7, with D possibly TRBD1 on 6 matching bases. There are 15 residues in the CDR3. Per the germline V gene, CDR1 is SGHVS and CDR2 is FNYEAQ. Trimming took off 4 bases at V and 6 bases at J, with 19 bases between the two ends. In nucleotides, the CDR3 is TGTGCCAGCAGCTCCTCAGGGGCGACCTCCAGCGAGCAGTACTTC. Protein: CASSSSGATSSEQYF. Looking up the rest from reference TRBV7-6 and TRBJ2-7 gives the full variable domain: GAGVSQSPRYKVTKRGQDVALRCDPISGHVSLYWYRQALGQGPEFLTYFNYEAQQDKSGLPNDRFSAERPEGSISTLTIQRTEQRDSAMYRCASSSSGATSSEQYFGPGTRLTVT.

The chain couples TRBV28 to TRBJ2-5, with 8 bases matching TRBD2. Trimming at V came to 11 bases and at J to 4 bases, leaving 6 bases not matched to a gene. This CDR3 spans 12 amino acids. Germline V gene lookup returns CDR1 MDHEN and CDR2 SYDVKM. The CDR3 nucleotides are TGTGCCCTCGGCGGGGGGATAGAGACCCAGTACTTC. It codes for CALGGGIETQYF.

The J gene is TRBJ2-1, the V gene TRBV9; D call uncertain. Germline CDR1 reads SGDLS; CDR2 reads YYNGEE. The CDR3 length is 15 residues. V dropped 0 bases and J dropped 0 bases, with 7 bases sitting between them. The CDR3 reads CASSVEPGSYNEQFF. CDR3 coding DNA: TGTGCCAGCAGCGTAGAGCCTGGCTCCTACAATGAGCAGTTCTTC.

The chain joins TRBV6-6 to TRBJ2-2; D is unclear. The CDR3 is 14 residues long. Trimming left V 6 bases short and J 0 bases short, with 8 bases between. CDR1 and CDR2 (germline): MNHNY, SVGAGI (reference sequence). DNA of the CDR3: TGTGCCAGCAGACCTGATCCGAACACCGGGGAGCTGTTTTTT. Its protein is CASRPDPNTGELFF.